The 5 T cell receptor beta chains in this list originate from one sample, sequenced in a study of regulatory T cells in long-lasting Graves disease. To make TCR beta libraries, researchers used iRepertoire HTBI primers and Arm-PCR of CDR3 regions. TCRdb recomputed calls from the multiplex PCR reads with MiXCR, one row per CDR3 protein. The table includes 400,000 to 500,000 distinct CDR3 sequences, approximately 21% detected once. Noted time point: persistent/refractory GD, antithyroid drugs over 5 years with positive TRAb. PBMCs were the source of the RNA used for TCR sequencing. Sequencing was performed on peripheral blood mononuclear cells (PBMCs), taken when the disease was refractory, from a patient treated with antithyroid drugs. The receptors originated from a female donor with Graves disease.

In this sample, this clonotype turned up many times. J is TRBJ2-7 and V is TRBV7-6; D gene unclear. The CDR3 is 16 residues long. Germline V lookup: CDR1 SGHVS, CDR2 FNYEAQ. The V and J ends lost 2 bases and 2 bases respectively, with 16 bases between them. CDR3 sequence reads: CASSLYPDLSPYEQYF. CDR3 DNA: TGTGCCAGCAGCTTATATCCGGACCTAAGCCCCTACGAGCAGTACTTC.

This clonotype was recorded a few times. The chain joins TRBV6-2 or TRBV6-3 to TRBJ1-6; D unclear. Germline V gene sequence: CDR1 MNHEY, CDR2 SVGEGT. V lost 6 bases to trimming and J lost 8 bases, with 20 bases between them. This CDR3 is 16 amino acids long. CDR3 region: CASRNGPALLHSPLHF. The CDR3, as DNA: TGTGCCAGCAGAAACGGACCGGCGTTACTTCATTCACCCCTCCACTTT.

This clonotype showed up just a few times. V is TRBV15 and J is TRBJ1-1; D is unresolved. Trimming pared 1 base from V and 3 bases from J, leaving 15 bases between. Germline V gene sequence: CDR1 LNHNV, CDR2 YYDKDF (reference sequence). This CDR3 is built from 16 residues. CDR3 in DNA: TGTGCCACCAGCAGAGTAAGTTACGCCGGCTACACTGAAGCTTTCTTT. Its translation: CATSRVSYAGYTEAFF.

The sample holds many counts of this clonotype. The chain has TRBV12-3 or TRBV12-4 and TRBJ1-1; D might be TRBD1 (6 bases). V was pared by 5 bases and J by 4 bases, with 14 bases between. This CDR3 comprises 14 residues. The CDR3 reads CASSSRGGGTEAFF. In DNA form, the CDR3 reads TGTGCCAGCAGTAGCCGGGGGGGCGGCACTGAAGCTTTCTTT.

Ten or more counts support this clonotype. The V call is TRBV28, the J call TRBJ1-2; the D is unclear. The ends were cut back, 3 bases at V and 3 bases at J, with 8 bases in the middle. CDR3 length: 13 amino acids. Germline V lookup: CDR1 MDHEN, CDR2 SYDVKM. The CDR3 here is CASSFRTHYGYTF. The CDR3, as DNA: TGTGCCAGCAGTTTTCGGACCCACTATGGCTACACCTTC.